This T cell receptor (beta chain) was profiled in a study of blood T cell repertoires in COVID-19 (dated by TCRdb to 2018 to 2021). With regard to the full study: The collaborator samples originated in the United States, Italy and Spain and spanned the acute and convalescent phases of COVID-19. The prospective study material was composed of cDNA or gDNA derived from T cells, B-cell-depleted T cells, or PBMCs. The dataset comprised deeply sampled blood TCRbeta repertoires from subjects exposed to, actively infected with, or recovered from COVID-19. A freely available public database, intended as a resource for researchers studying the immune response to SARS-CoV-2, is where the repertoires were released. Samples came from the ongoing ImmuneRACE study (first 160 participants) plus 1,254 subjects from 6 global collaborators. Nearly every sample came with metadata listing a de-identified subject ID, COVID-19 status, age in years and sex. Where available, HLA class I and class II types were obtained from metadata supplied by the sample provider rather than from assay-based typing. Points the paper makes about the study in general: The quantity of clinical and demographic metadata differed by source and by participant and was supplied without curation.

A single count supports this clone. No cognate antigen has been identified for it. There are no base qualities to consult, and no much larger clone falls within one base. The immunoSEQ Assay, a bias-controlled multiplex PCR, was used to amplify TCRbeta CDR3 regions from genomic DNA. In the source study's methods: The number of nucleated cells in each sample was estimated by amplification of reference gene primers within the assay. To quantify the absolute abundance of each unique TCRbeta CDR3 rearrangement, sequence reads were collapsed and filtered. Productive Simpson clonality was computed per sample as the square root of Simpson's diversity index over productive rearrangements. Sourced from immuneACCESS, this table was stored by TCRdb with only in-frame sequences that have V and J called. A share of the clones is absent; for the studies checked, an unresolved V gene accounts for under half, and the remainder has no known explanation. That table gives V, J and clone size, and the DNA gave D and trimming. The table for this sample lists around 220,000 clones; roughly 84% of them were counted only once. About 1.9% of the sample belongs to the ten largest clones.

The CDR3 goes from the cysteine to the phenylalanine over 16 residues. The entry retains the CDR3 DNA only, 48 bases that are in frame from base 1. From V the trimming removes 4 bases and from J it removes 6 bases, while the gene matches leave 10 bases of the junction unaccounted for. According to the germline V gene, CDR1 reads ENHRY and CDR2 reads SYGVKD. Each collaborating institution followed its own protocols to collect whole blood in K2EDTA tubes. Collaborator samples were shipped for TCRbeta analysis as frozen whole blood, isolated PBMCs, or DNA extracted from either sample type. The sample comprised peripheral blood. The TCR sequence derives from a man between 40 and 49 years old with active or convalescent COVID-19. This chain joins TRBV10-3 to TRBJ2-1; TRBD2 agrees with 9 junctional bases. The CDR3: CAISGNSGSGVNEQFF. The sequenced DNA: TGTGCCATCAGTGGCAATAGCGGGAGTGGCGTCAATGAGCAGTTCTTC.